The sequence of this TCR beta chain was determined in a study of memory CD4+ T cells and cytomegalovirus serostatus. Study outcomes and limitations: Of 150 to 200 reported CMV TCRbeta sequences, some 67 were found in memory CD4+ repertoires.

Comments on this clone: Its antigen is as yet unknown.

Libraries were prepared by immunoSEQ multiplex PCR; TCRdb keeps only in-frame clonotypes and omits some of them. The sample consists of approximately 61,000 clones, 80% of them appearing once. The sort gate was single viable CD3+CD4+CD8-CD45RO+ cells for memory CD4+ T cells. Donors' CMV status reflects serum IgG against pp150, pp28, p38, p52. This TCR derives from an adult in good health and CMV-seronegative. Some clones in this sample may be carry-over from other donors' samples. The sample consisted of memory CD4+ T cells from blood.

CDR3 sequence: CATSAGSFYGYTF. The CDR3 DNA is TGTGCCACTTCGGCGGGGAGCTTCTATGGCTACACCTTC. This rearrangement joins TRBV6-6 to TRBJ1-2; D gene ambiguous. Germline V lookup: CDR1 MNHNY, CDR2 SVGAGI (reference sequence). The germline V and J ends were trimmed by 10 bases and 4 bases, with 16 bases remaining between them. The CDR3 runs 13 residues.